The T cell receptor (beta chain) described here comes from a study of radiotherapy plus CTLA-4 blockade in lung cancer. Study-wide context: Objective responses were observed in around a sixth of patients, and disease control was achieved by 30% to 40%.

CTLA-4 blockade using ipilimumab, together with focal radiation, was received by patients with chemo-refractory metastatic non-small-cell lung cancer. To note about this clone: The antigen remains undetermined.

Sequenced by immunoSEQ multiplex PCR; TCRdb stores in-frame clones only, minus some. The table records about 87,000 clones, about 88% of them present only once. Whole-study results and caveats: TCR clones from tumors expanded in blood after radiotherapy plus ipilimumab.

V trimming: 3 bases; J trimming: 0 bases; junction bases outside the gene matches: 5. Germline V gene lookup returns CDR1 LNHDA and CDR2 SQIVND (reference sequence). There are 18 residues in the CDR3. This receptor was taken from a human donor with non-small cell lung cancer that progressed on radiotherapy plus ipilimumab. This chain connects TRBV19 to TRBJ2-6, with 10 bases aligning to TRBD1. This specimen was peripheral blood, taken from a patient treated with radiotherapy plus ipilimumab. CDR3 sequence reads: CASSINGQGVSGANVLTF. CDR3 DNA sequence: TGTGCCAGTAGTATTAATGGACAGGGGGTCTCTGGGGCCAACGTCCTGACTTTC. The entire variable domain, with the rest obtained from reference TRBV19 and TRBJ2-6, is as follows: DGGITQSPKYLFRKEGQNVTLSCEQNLNHDAMYWYRQDPGQGLRLIYYSQIVNDFQKGDIAEGYSVSREKKESFPLTVTSAQKNPTAFYLCASSINGQGVSGANVLTFGAGSRLTVL.